This T cell receptor beta chain was obtained from a study of cytomegalovirus exposure and HLA in healthy donors. Study-level information: In an early release, HLA-typed donors contributed tens of millions of unique TCR sequences.

Vbeta (60) and Jbeta (13) primers were used in the PCR. As originally analysed: Around 9.9 million shared chains were among the about 80 million unique TCR beta chains that a later analysis counted. The table came from immunoSEQ multiplex PCR; TCRdb's copy has only in-frame clones and leaves some out. The DNA gave D and trimming, while V, J and clone size come from that table. The sample lists roughly 100,000 clones; 55% to 65% were seen once. The study, taken as a whole, reports: Accurate predictions that matched the HLA-A and HLA-B alleles of most subjects were reportedly made from TCR beta sequences. It was approximately 160 TCR beta chains that were listed as cytomegalovirus-associated.

This CDR3 is 16 amino acids long. The germline CDR1 and CDR2 sequences are SGDLS and YYNGEE. Concerning this clone: Its specificity is not known. Germline and junction disagree at one end, which may indicate a read error. Different DNA sequences within this sample yield the same CDR3.

The receptor was derived from a man aged 25 to 40 in good health and CMV-seropositive. The sample consisted of PBMCs. The J gene is TRBJ1-6, the V gene TRBV9; 7 nucleotides agree with TRBD1. CDR3 protein: CASSPGGWAYNSPLHF. The CDR3 DNA sequence: TGCGCCAGCAGCCCAGGGGGTTGGGCTTATAATTCACCCCTCCACTTT.